A single sample is the source of the 15 T cell receptor beta chains below, sequenced in a study of metastatic and nonmetastatic thyroid tumors. TCRdb re-called clones from the PCR reads using MiXCR. The sample holds about 53,000 clones, 20% seen once. Treatment of any kind had been given to no patient before thyroid surgery. Sequenced material: blood. The receptors shown here come from a female donor with papillary thyroid cancer or a benign thyroid nodule (not recorded which). Some clones in this sample may be carry-over from other donors' samples.

As for this clone: This sample includes further DNA sequences coding for the same CDR3. This chain joins TRBV12-3 or TRBV12-4 and TRBJ1-1; D uncertain. V dropped 1 base and J dropped 1 base, with 4 bases sitting between them. CDR3 length: 13 residues. CDR3 coding DNA: TGTGCCAGCAGTTTAGGGCCGAACACTGAAGCTTTCTTT. The encoded protein is CASSLGPNTEAFF.

This clone was detected many times. With a much larger clone just one base away, this may be a read error. Here the CDR3 DNA reads TGTGCCAGTAGTCTTTCGGTTTTGGTCGAGCAGTACTTC. It encodes CASSLSVLVEQYF. V and J are TRBV19 and TRBJ2-7; D is ambiguous. The CDR3 covers 13 residues. V lost 5 bases and J 6 bases, leaving 14 bases between the germline ends. Germline assignment: CDR1 LNHDA and CDR2 SQIVND (reference sequence). Filled out from reference TRBV19 and TRBJ2-7, the complete variable domain reads DGGITQSPKYLFRKEGQNVTLSCEQNLNHDAMYWYRQDPGQGLRLIYYSQIVNDFQKGDIAEGYSVSREKKESFPLTVTSAQKNPTAFYLCASSLSVLVEQYFGPGTRLTVT.

The sample holds many counts of this clone. The chain carries TRBV2 and TRBJ1-5; maybe TRBD1 (5 bases). CDR1 is SNHLY and CDR2 is FYNNEI in the germline V gene. V was clipped by 10 bases and J by 1 base, with 11 bases between them. The CDR3 totals 13 residues. CDR3 amino acids: CATQGLSNQPQHF. In DNA form, the CDR3 reads TGTGCCACCCAGGGCCTCAGCAATCAGCCCCAGCATTTT.

About this clone: Sequence at one end of the junction differs from germline and may be a read error. The chain recombines TRBV3-1 with TRBJ2-4; a weak D match, TRBD1 (5 bases). The CDR3 sequence is 14 residues long. Germline-derived CDR1 and CDR2 are LGHDT and YNNKEL (reference sequence). CDR3 nucleotides: TGTGCCAGCGGCCAAGATTTAGTACAGGACATTCAGTACTTC. It codes for CASGQDLVQDIQYF.

This clone showed up just once. A read error may account for a junction end that differs from germline. The chain couples TRBV7-3 to TRBJ2-6; TRBD1 is a possible D gene (5 bases). CDR1 is SGHTA, CDR2 FQGTGA, per germline. The CDR3 consists of 15 residues. DNA for the CDR3: TGTGCCAGCAGTTCAGACAGATCTGGGGCCAACGTCCAGACTTTC. Translated, it gives CASSSDRSGANVQTF.

This clone was seen ten or more times. The V gene is TRBV28, the J gene TRBJ2-3, with 7 bases lining up with TRBD2. The CDR3 is 18 amino acids. Germline CDR1 and CDR2: MDHEN and SYDVKM. Trimming cost V 2 bases and J 2 bases; bases outside gene matches: 13. CDR3 DNA sequence: TGTGCCAGCAGTTTAGTGTTTAGCGGGTCCTACTACACAGATACGCAGTATTTT. Protein product: CASSLVFSGSYYTDTQYF.

The sample holds a few counts of this clone. A much more abundant neighbour one base away suggests this may be a read error. At the DNA level, this CDR3 is encoded by other sequences in the same sample as well. V and J are TRBV28 and TRBJ1-5, with 8 bases lining up with TRBD1. From germline, CDR1 is MDHEN and CDR2 SYDVKM. V trimming: 7 bases; J trimming: 10 bases; junction bases outside the gene matches: 12. This CDR3 is 14 amino acids long. CDR3 sequence (DNA): TGTGCCAGCAACCCGGACAGGGTAGTCCAACCCCAGCATTTT. This translates into CASNPDRVVQPQHF.

This clone was found many times. The CDR3 spells CASSKQGLRSGNTIYF. The CDR3 DNA is TGTGCCAGTAGTAAACAGGGATTACGCTCTGGAAACACCATATATTTT. The chain uses TRBV19 and TRBJ1-3; D may be TRBD1 (6 bases). CDR1 is LNHDA and CDR2 is SQIVND in the germline V gene (reference sequence). The CDR3 totals 16 residues. V lost 4 bases and J 0 bases, leaving 13 bases between the germline ends. Together with reference TRBV19 and TRBJ1-3, the CDR3 gives the full variable domain: DGGITQSPKYLFRKEGQNVTLSCEQNLNHDAMYWYRQDPGQGLRLIYYSQIVNDFQKGDIAEGYSVSREKKESFPLTVTSAQKNPTAFYLCASSKQGLRSGNTIYFGEGSWLTVV.

Turning to this clone: This may be a read error: a much more frequent sequence differs by one nucleotide. V usage is TRBV6-1 and J usage is TRBJ2-1, with D perhaps given as TRBD1 or TRBD2 (5 bases each). This CDR3 comprises 14 residues. The germline V gene encodes CDR1 MNHNS and CDR2 SASEGT. V lost 6 bases to trimming and J lost 6 bases, with 15 bases between them. CDR3 sequence reads: CASSLERGLNEQFF. CDR3 bases: TGTGCCAGCAGCCTGGAGAGGGGCCTCAATGAGCAGTTCTTC.

This clone was seen many times. The genes are TRBV12-3 or TRBV12-4 and TRBJ1-5; D is undetermined. The CDR3 spans 14 residues. V was cut by 4 bases and J by 2 bases, with 9 bases left in between. CDR3 in DNA: TGTGCCAGCAGTTACCAACAAGGCAATCAGCCCCAGCATTTT. The encoded protein is CASSYQQGNQPQHF.

In its sample, this clone was seen many times. The chain employs TRBV3-1 and TRBJ1-5, with D uncertain. The V and J ends lost 3 bases and 0 bases respectively, with 3 bases between them. This CDR3 has 13 residues. Germline assignment: CDR1 LGHDT and CDR2 YNNKEL (reference sequence). CDR3 sequence reads: CASSHASNQPQHF. DNA for the CDR3: TGTGCCAGCAGCCATGCTAGCAATCAGCCCCAGCATTTT.

This clone was seen at least ten times. The chain carries TRBV4-1 and TRBJ1-4; 9 positions agree with TRBD1. The CDR3 loop spans 16 amino acids. Germline loops: CDR1 MGHRA, CDR2 YSYEKL. Unmatched junction bases numbered 12, after V lost 5 bases and J lost 8 bases. The CDR3 sequence: CASSSGQGGGVEKLFF. CDR3 sequence (DNA): TGCGCCAGCAGCTCGGGACAGGGCGGGGGGGTAGAAAAACTGTTTTTT.

This clone was counted many times. The chain uses TRBV20-1 and TRBJ1-1, with D maybe TRBD1 (6 bases). Germline V gene sequence: CDR1 DFQATT, CDR2 SNEGSKA (reference sequence). The CDR3 runs 14 residues. Trimming pared 0 bases from V and 5 bases from J, leaving 13 bases between. Here the CDR3 DNA reads TGCAGTGCTAGAGACCCCCCGAGGGGGACTGAAGCTTTCTTT. Translating gives CSARDPPRGTEAFF.

Ten or more counts support this clone. In DNA form, the CDR3 reads TGTGCCAGCAGTTACCGGGCGTCCGGGGGGTACGAGCAGTACTTC. Translated, it gives CASSYRASGGYEQYF. The chain is built from TRBV6-5 and TRBJ2-7, with 7 bases matching TRBD2. Per the germline V gene, CDR1 is MNHEY and CDR2 is SVGAGI. J lost 4 bases, V lost 2 bases, and 8 bases had no gene match. This CDR3 is 15 amino acids long.

Worth noting for this clone: A much larger clone is a single base away; this may be a read error. The rearrangement links TRBV2 to TRBJ2-7; D not resolved. Per the germline V gene, CDR1 is SNHLY and CDR2 is FYNNEI. This CDR3 is 12 amino acids long. CDR3 residues: CSTGWDSYGQYF. The CDR3 DNA is TGTTCCACCGGGTGGGATTCCTACGGGCAGTACTTC.